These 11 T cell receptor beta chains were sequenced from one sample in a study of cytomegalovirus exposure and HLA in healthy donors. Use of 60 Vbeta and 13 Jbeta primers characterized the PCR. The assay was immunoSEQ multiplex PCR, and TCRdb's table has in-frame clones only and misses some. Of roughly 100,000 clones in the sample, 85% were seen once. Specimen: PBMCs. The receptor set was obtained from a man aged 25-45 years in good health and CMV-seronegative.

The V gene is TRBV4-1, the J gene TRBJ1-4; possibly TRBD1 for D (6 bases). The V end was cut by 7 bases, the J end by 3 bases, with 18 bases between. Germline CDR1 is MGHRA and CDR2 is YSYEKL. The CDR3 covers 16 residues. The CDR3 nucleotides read TGCGCCAGCAATTTCAACGGGGGGCCGGCTAATGAAAAACTGTTTTTT. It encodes CASNFNGGPANEKLFF.

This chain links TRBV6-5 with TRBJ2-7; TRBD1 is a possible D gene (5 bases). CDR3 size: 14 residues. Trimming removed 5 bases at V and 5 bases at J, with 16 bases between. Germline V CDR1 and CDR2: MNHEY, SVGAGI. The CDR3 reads CASSPLRGPNEQYF. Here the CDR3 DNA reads TGTGCCAGCAGTCCGCTAAGGGGTCCCAACGAGCAGTACTTC.

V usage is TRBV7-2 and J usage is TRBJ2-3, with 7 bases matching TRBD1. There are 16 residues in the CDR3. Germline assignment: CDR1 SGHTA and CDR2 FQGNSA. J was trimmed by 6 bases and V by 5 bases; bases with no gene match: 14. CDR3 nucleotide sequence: TGTGCCAGCAGCGTAGATGTCGAGGGGGCTTTGGATACGCAGTATTTT. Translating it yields CASSVDVEGALDTQYF.

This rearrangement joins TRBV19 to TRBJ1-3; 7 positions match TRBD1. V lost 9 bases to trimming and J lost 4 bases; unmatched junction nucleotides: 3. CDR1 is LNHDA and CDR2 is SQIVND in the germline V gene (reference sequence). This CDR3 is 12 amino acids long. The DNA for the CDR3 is TGTGCCAGCGAGACAGGGGGAAACACCATATATTTT. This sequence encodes CASETGGNTIYF.

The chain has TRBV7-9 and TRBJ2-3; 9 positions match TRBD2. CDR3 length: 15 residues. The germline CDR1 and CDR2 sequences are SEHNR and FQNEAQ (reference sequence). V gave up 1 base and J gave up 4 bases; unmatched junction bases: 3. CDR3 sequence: CASSLGLAEADTQYF. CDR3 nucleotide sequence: TGTGCCAGCAGCTTAGGACTAGCGGAAGCAGATACGCAGTATTTT.

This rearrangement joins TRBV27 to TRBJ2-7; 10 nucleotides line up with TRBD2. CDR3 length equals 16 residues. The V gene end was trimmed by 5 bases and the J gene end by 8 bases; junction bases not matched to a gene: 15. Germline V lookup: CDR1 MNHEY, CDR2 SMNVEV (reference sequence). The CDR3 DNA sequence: TGTGCCAGCAGTCAACCTCCTAGCGGGGGAGTCTTGCAGCAGTACTTC. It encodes CASSQPPSGGVLQQYF.

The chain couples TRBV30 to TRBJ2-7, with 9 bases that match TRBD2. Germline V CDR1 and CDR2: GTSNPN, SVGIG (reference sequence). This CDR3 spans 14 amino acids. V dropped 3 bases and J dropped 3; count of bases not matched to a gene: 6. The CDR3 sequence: CAWSPLAGSYEQYF. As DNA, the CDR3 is TGTGCCTGGAGCCCCCTAGCGGGGAGCTACGAGCAGTACTTC.

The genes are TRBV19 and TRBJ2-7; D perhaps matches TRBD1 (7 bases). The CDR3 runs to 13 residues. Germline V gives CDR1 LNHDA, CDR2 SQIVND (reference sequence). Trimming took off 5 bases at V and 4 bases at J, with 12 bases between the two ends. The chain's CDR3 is CASSGGTVYEQYF. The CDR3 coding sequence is TGTGCCAGTAGTGGGGGGACAGTTTACGAGCAGTACTTC. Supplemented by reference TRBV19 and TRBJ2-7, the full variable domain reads DGGITQSPKYLFRKEGQNVTLSCEQNLNHDAMYWYRQDPGQGLRLIYYSQIVNDFQKGDIAEGYSVSREKKESFPLTVTSAQKNPTAFYLCASSGGTVYEQYFGPGTRLTVT.

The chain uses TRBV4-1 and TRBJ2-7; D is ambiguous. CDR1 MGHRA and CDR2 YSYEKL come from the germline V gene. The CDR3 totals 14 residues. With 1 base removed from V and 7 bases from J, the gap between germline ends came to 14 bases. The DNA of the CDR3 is TGCGCCAGCAGCCAAGTCGCGGATTTGCGAGAGCAGTACTTC. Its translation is CASSQVADLREQYF.

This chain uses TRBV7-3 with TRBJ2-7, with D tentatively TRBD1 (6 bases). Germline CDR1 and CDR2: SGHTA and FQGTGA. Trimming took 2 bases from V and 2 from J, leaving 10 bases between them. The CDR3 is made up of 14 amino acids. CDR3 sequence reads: CASSLFQGTYEQYF. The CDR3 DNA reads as TGTGCCAGCAGCTTATTTCAGGGGACCTACGAGCAGTACTTC.

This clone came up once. The CDR3 nucleotides are TGTGCCGGAGCAGAGGACAGGGCAACAGGAGATACGCAGTATTTT. It codes for CAGAEDRATGDTQYF. This sequence joins TRBV2 and TRBJ2-3, with 8 bases matching TRBD1. Unmatched junction bases numbered 15, after V lost 11 bases and J lost 5 bases. This CDR3 comprises 15 residues. Germline V gives CDR1 SNHLY, CDR2 FYNNEI.